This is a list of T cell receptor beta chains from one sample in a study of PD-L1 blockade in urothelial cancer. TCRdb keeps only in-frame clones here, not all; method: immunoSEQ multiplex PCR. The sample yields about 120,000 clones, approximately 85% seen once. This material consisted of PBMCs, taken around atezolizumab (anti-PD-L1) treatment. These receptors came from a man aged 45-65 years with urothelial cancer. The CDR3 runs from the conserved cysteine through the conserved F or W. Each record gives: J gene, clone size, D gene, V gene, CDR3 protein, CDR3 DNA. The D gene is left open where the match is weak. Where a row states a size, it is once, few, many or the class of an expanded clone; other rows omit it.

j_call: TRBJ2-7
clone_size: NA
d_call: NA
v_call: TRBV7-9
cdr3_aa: CASSRAGIGEQYF
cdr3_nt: TGTGCCAGCAGCCGCGCGGGTATTGGCGAGCAGTACTTC

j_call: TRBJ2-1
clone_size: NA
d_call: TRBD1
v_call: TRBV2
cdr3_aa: CASSPRDRVDEQFF
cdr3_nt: TGTGCCAGCAGTCCACGGGACAGGGTGGATGAGCAGTTCTTC

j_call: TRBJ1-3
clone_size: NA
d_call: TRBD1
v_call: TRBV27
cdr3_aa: CASSLESPGQGNTIYF
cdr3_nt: TGTGCCAGCAGTTTAGAGAGCCCGGGACAGGGAAACACCATATATTTT

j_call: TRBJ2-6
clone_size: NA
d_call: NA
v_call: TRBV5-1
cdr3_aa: CASSASGAASPGANVLTF
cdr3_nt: TGCGCCAGCAGCGCATCAGGGGCGGCATCTCCTGGGGCCAACGTCCTGACTTTC

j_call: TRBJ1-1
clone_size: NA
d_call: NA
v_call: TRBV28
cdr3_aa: CASSLLKKGENAEAFF
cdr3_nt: TGTGCCAGCAGTTTATTGAAGAAGGGGGAGAATGCTGAAGCTTTCTTT

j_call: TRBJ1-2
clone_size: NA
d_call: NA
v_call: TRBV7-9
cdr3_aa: CASSLGTGYGYTF
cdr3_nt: TGTGCCAGCAGCTTGGGTACAGGTTATGGCTACACCTTC

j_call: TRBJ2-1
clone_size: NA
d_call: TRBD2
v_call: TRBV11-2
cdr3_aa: CASSSGLAGGWYNEQFF
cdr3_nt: TGTGCCAGCAGCTCAGGACTAGCGGGAGGGTGGTACAATGAGCAGTTCTTC

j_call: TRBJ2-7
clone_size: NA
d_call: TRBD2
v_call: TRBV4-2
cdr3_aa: CASSQTSGPSYEQYF
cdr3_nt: TGTGCCAGCAGTCAAACTAGCGGGCCTTCCTACGAGCAGTACTTC

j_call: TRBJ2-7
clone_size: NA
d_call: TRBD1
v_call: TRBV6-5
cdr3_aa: CASSSGTGRRYEQYF
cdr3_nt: TGTGCCAGCAGTTCCGGGACAGGGCGTAGGTACGAGCAGTACTTC

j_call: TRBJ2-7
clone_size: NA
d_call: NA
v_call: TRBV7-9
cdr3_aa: CASSAAQVYEQYF
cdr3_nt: TGTGCCAGCAGCGCAGCACAGGTCTACGAGCAGTACTTC

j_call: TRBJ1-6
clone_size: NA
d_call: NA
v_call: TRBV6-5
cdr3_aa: CASKNRVTDSPLHF
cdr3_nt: TGTGCCAGCAAGAACAGGGTTACGGATTCACCCCTCCACTTT

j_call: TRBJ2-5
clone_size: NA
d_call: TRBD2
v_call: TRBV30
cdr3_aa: CAWGTSETQYF
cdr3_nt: TGTGCCTGGGGGACTAGCGAGACCCAGTACTTC

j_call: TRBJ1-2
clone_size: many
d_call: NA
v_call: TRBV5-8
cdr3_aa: CASSFLRTDGYTF
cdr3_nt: TGTGCCAGCAGCTTTCTAAGGACAGACGGCTACACCTTC

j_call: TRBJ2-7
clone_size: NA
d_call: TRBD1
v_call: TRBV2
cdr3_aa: CASSDFGTGTQGQYF
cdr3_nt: TGTGCCAGCAGTGATTTTGGGACAGGGACGCAGGGGCAGTACTTC

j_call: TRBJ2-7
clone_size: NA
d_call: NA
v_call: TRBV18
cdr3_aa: CASSSGYEQYF
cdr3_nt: TGTGCCAGCTCATCGGGCTACGAGCAGTACTTC

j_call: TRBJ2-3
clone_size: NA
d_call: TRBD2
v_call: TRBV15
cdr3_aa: CATSRRLATDTQYF
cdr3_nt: TGTGCCACCAGCAGAAGACTAGCTACAGATACGCAGTATTTT

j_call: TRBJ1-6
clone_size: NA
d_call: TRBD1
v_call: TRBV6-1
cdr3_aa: CASSARQGSSYNSPLHF
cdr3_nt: TGTGCCAGCAGTGCCAGACAGGGCAGCTCCTATAATTCACCCCTCCACTTT

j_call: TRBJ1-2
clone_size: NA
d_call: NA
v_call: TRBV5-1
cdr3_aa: CASSLHINREGGGYTF
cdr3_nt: TGCGCCAGCAGCTTACATATAAACAGGGAAGGAGGTGGCTACACCTTC

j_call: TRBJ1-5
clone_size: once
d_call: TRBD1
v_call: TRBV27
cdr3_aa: CASSLGQGASNQPQHF
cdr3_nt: TGTGCCAGCAGTTTAGGACAGGGCGCTAGCAATCAGCCCCAGCATTTT

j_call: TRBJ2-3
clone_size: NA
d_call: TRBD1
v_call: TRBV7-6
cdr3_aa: CASTYRGQGASTDTQYF
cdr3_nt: TGTGCCAGCACCTACCGGGGACAGGGGGCGAGCACAGATACGCAGTATTTT

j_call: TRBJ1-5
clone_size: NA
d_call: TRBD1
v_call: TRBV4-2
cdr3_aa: CASSGLGQGGTQPQHF
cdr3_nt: TGTGCCAGCAGCGGGCTTGGACAGGGGGGCACTCAGCCCCAGCATTTT

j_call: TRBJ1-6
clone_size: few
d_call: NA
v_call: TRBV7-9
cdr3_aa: CASSLQSQSNSPLHF
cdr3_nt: TGTGCCAGCAGCTTACAGTCACAGAGTAATTCACCCCTCCACTTT

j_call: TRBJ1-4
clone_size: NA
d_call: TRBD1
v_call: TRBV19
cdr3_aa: CASSTSGSGGEKLFF
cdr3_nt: TGTGCCAGTAGTACCTCCGGGTCAGGGGGTGAAAAACTGTTTTTT

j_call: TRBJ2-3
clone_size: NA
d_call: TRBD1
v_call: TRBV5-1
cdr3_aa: CASTLGDRPSTDTQYF
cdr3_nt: TGCGCCAGCACCTTGGGGGACAGACCTAGCACAGATACGCAGTATTTT

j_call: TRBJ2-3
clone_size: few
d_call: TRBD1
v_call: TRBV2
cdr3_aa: CASRGWTGSNTDTQYF
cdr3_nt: TGTGCCAGCAGGGGGTGGACAGGGTCTAACACAGATACGCAGTATTTT

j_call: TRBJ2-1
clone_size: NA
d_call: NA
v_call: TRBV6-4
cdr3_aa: CASRGGDPARGSGPIRQFF
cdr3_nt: TGTGCCAGCAGAGGAGGGGATCCGGCCCGCGGATCCGGGCCTATACGGCAGTTCTTC

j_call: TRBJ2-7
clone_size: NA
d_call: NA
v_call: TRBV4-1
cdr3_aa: CASSQAYGQGGYEQYF
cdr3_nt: TGCGCCAGCAGCCAAGCCTACGGGCAGGGCGGTTACGAGCAGTACTTC

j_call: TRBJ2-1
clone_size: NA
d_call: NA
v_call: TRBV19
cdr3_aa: CASSMYGSGNEQFF
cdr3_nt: TGTGCCAGTAGTATGTACGGGAGTGGCAATGAGCAGTTCTTC

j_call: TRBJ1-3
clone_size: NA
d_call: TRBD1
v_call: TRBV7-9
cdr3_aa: CASSSARTGGSGNTIYF
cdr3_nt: TGTGCCAGCAGCTCGGCTAGGACAGGGGGCTCTGGAAACACCATATATTTT